This is a list of T cell receptor beta chains from one sample in a study of Ad26.COV2.S vaccination and SARS-CoV-2 variants. The method was immunoSEQ multiplex PCR; TCRdb's version includes in-frame clones alone and lacks a portion of them. The sample includes about 280,000 clones, 70% to 90% of them seen just once. The input for sequencing was peripheral blood, taken in a trial of Ad26.COV2.S vaccine versus placebo. Every receptor here comes from a person between 18 and 60 years old who received the Ad26.COV2.S COVID-19 vaccine or a placebo. Both conserved end residues are part of each CDR3. The D gene is left open where the match is weak. The size entry is marked missing in some rows and otherwise reads once, few, many or a size class.

NA TRBD2 TRBJ2-1 TRBV28 CASSAVTGGPFYNEQFF TGTGCCAGCAGTGCTGTGACGGGAGGACCATTCTACAATGAGCAGTTCTTC
NA TRBD1 TRBJ1-5 TRBV5-6 CASSLGGQGAFQPQHF TGTGCCAGCAGCTTGGGGGGACAGGGGGCTTTTCAGCCCCAGCATTTT
NA NA TRBJ2-5 TRBV7-8 CASSLGRRSETQYF TGTGCCAGCAGCTTAGGGAGGCGTTCAGAGACCCAGTACTTC
few NA TRBJ2-7 TRBV19 CASSVRGAGNTYEQYF TGTGCCTCCTCCGTGAGGGGAGCAGGGAATACCTACGAGCAGTACTTC
NA NA TRBJ2-7 TRBV27 CASSLRDGPYEQYF TGTGCCAGCAGTCTCCGGGACGGACCCTACGAGCAGTACTTC
NA TRBD1 TRBJ2-7 TRBV6-6 CASTQGASYEQYF TGTGCCAGCACGCAGGGGGCATCCTACGAGCAGTACTTC
NA NA TRBJ2-1 TRBV6-5 CASSIYGEQFF TGTGCCAGCAGTATCTATGGCGAGCAGTTCTTC
NA NA TRBJ2-5 TRBV3-1/TRBV3-2 CASSQDLDRETQYF TGTGCCAGCAGCCAAGATCTGGACAGAGAGACCCAGTACTTC
NA TRBD1 TRBJ2-3 TRBV6-4 CASSDSRTGADTQYF TGTGCCAGCAGTGACTCTAGGACAGGGGCAGATACGCAGTATTTT
NA TRBD2 TRBJ2-7 TRBV2 CASSAWTSGRDEQYF TGTGCCAGCAGTGCGTGGACTAGCGGGAGAGACGAGCAGTACTTC
NA NA TRBJ1-2 TRBV5-6 CASSSALIREGYTF TGTGCCAGCAGCTCGGCCCTAATTAGAGAAGGCTACACCTTC
NA TRBD1 TRBJ1-4 TRBV2 CASSKQGILNEKLFF TGTGCCAGCAGTAAACAGGGGATCCTTAATGAAAAACTGTTTTTT
NA TRBD1 TRBJ1-2 TRBV19 CASSRDRGYGYTF TGTGCCAGTAGCAGGGACAGGGGATATGGCTACACCTTC
NA NA TRBJ1-2 TRBV21-1 CASSKEGQTGTGGNYGYTF TGTGCCAGCAGCAAAGAAGGTCAAACCGGGACAGGGGGGAACTATGGCTACACCTTC
NA NA TRBJ1-5 TRBV9 CASSPSSGGNQPQHF TGTGCCAGCAGCCCAAGTTCAGGGGGCAATCAGCCCCAGCATTTT
NA NA TRBJ2-7 TRBV28 CASTYNPSYEQYF TGTGCCAGCACCTACAATCCCTCCTACGAGCAGTACTTC
NA TRBD1 TRBJ2-3 TRBV5-1 CASSLEGQGTDTQYF TGCGCCAGCAGCTTGGAGGGACAGGGCACAGATACGCAGTATTTT
once NA TRBJ2-3 TRBV9 CASSSRDGGGTDTQYF TGTGCCAGCAGCTCCCGTGATGGCGGGGGCACAGATACGCAGTATTTT
few NA TRBJ2-2 TRBV9 CASSVGRGQNTGELFF TGTGCCAGCAGCGTCGGGAGAGGACAGAACACCGGGGAGCTGTTTTTT
NA NA TRBJ2-3 TRBV7-6 CASSLVASPTDTQYF TGTGCCAGCAGCTTAGTAGCTTCCCCCACAGATACGCAGTATTTT
NA TRBD1 TRBJ1-6 TRBV7-6 CASSLGPEGAYRSPLHF TGTGCCAGCAGCTTAGGACCCGAGGGGGCCTACAGGTCACCCCTCCACTTT
NA TRBD1 TRBJ1-1 TRBV3-1/TRBV3-2 CASSQDRTNTEAFF TGTGCCAGCAGCCAGGACAGGACGAACACTGAAGCTTTCTTT
NA TRBD2 TRBJ2-5 TRBV5-1 CASSVVSGNQETQYF TGCGCCAGCAGCGTGGTTAGCGGGAACCAAGAGACCCAGTACTTC
NA NA TRBJ1-1 TRBV7-8 CASSPSEGRRETEAFF TGTGCCAGCAGCCCTTCCGAGGGGCGCCGAGAGACTGAAGCTTTCTTT
NA TRBD1 TRBJ1-1 TRBV6-6 CASTKPTGVTEAFF TGTGCCAGCACCAAACCGACAGGGGTCACTGAAGCTTTCTTT
NA NA TRBJ1-1 TRBV19 CASSSPWDLSAFF TGTGCCAGTAGCTCCCCATGGGACCTGAGCGCTTTCTTT
NA NA TRBJ1-2 TRBV12-3/TRBV12-4 CASSFRQTYGYTF TGTGCCAGCAGTTTTCGTCAGACCTATGGCTACACCTTC
NA TRBD1 TRBJ2-3 TRBV7-2 CASSLGQITDTQYF TGTGCCAGCAGCTTGGGACAGATCACAGATACGCAGTATTTT
NA NA TRBJ2-3 TRBV7-2 CASSSDSLTDTQYF TGTGCCAGCAGCTCGGACAGCCTCACAGATACGCAGTATTTT
NA TRBD2 TRBJ2-3 TRBV9 CASSVQGTSGTDTQYF TGTGCCAGCAGCGTACAAGGGACTAGCGGAACAGATACGCAGTATTTT
NA TRBD2 TRBJ2-7 TRBV30 CAWSVAGGEQYF TGTGCCTGGAGTGTCGCGGGGGGCGAGCAGTACTTC
once NA TRBJ1-6 TRBV4-1 CASSQGGFYPNSPLHF TGCGCCAGCAGCCAAGGGGGGTTCTATCCCAATTCACCCCTCCACTTT
once NA TRBJ1-2 TRBV6-6 CASSGQSANYGYTF TGTGCCAGCAGCGGACAGTCAGCTAACTATGGCTACACCTTC
NA TRBD1 TRBJ1-5 TRBV27 CASKGTANQPQHF TGTGCCAGCAAGGGGACAGCCAATCAGCCCCAGCATTTT
NA NA TRBJ2-4 TRBV19 CASSIHDSGNIQYF TGTGCCAGTAGTATACACGACTCCGGCAACATTCAGTACTTC
NA NA TRBJ2-5 TRBV6-2/TRBV6-3 CASSYLGTYRETQYF TGTGCCAGCAGTTACCTCGGGACTTACAGGGAGACCCAGTACTTC
NA TRBD1 TRBJ2-1 TRBV5-1 CASRRDRVFYNEQFF TGCGCCAGCAGGCGGGACAGGGTGTTTTACAATGAGCAGTTCTTC
NA NA TRBJ1-6 TRBV12-3/TRBV12-4 CASSLRGGTLHF TGTGCCAGCAGTTTAAGAGGAGGGACCCTCCACTTT
NA TRBD2 TRBJ2-3 TRBV5-1 CASSLGLAVDTQYF TGCGCCAGCAGCTTGGGACTAGCGGTAGATACGCAGTATTTT
once NA TRBJ1-6 TRBV7-2 CASSLAPGLNNSPLHF TGTGCCAGCAGCTTAGCTCCGGGACTGAATAATTCACCCCTCCACTTT
NA NA TRBJ1-2 TRBV3-1/TRBV3-2 CASSRGHVNYGYTF TGTGCCAGCAGCCGGGGACACGTTAACTATGGCTACACCTTC
NA NA TRBJ1-4 TRBV21-1 CASSKARDTQTTNEKLFF TGTGCCAGCAGCAAAGCGCGGGACACCCAAACAACTAATGAAAAACTGTTTTTT
NA TRBD2 TRBJ2-3 TRBV7-2 CASSLAASGGADTQYF TGTGCCAGCAGCTTAGCGGCTAGCGGGGGGGCGGATACGCAGTATTTT
NA NA TRBJ2-2 TRBV5-1 CASSLDGRGYTGELFF TGCGCCAGCAGCTTGGACGGGCGGGGTTACACCGGGGAGCTGTTTTTT
NA TRBD1 TRBJ1-1 TRBV13 CASSRGQGNTEAFF TGTGCCAGCAGCCGAGGACAGGGGAACACTGAAGCTTTCTTT
once NA TRBJ1-2 TRBV3-1/TRBV3-2 CASSQGGYERPYGYTF TGTGCCAGCAGCCAAGGCGGGTATGAGCGGCCCTATGGCTACACCTTC
NA NA TRBJ1-1 TRBV5-8 CASSLGTNMNTEAFF TGTGCCAGCAGCTTGGGGACAAACATGAACACTGAAGCTTTCTTT
NA TRBD1 TRBJ2-7 TRBV7-3 CASSRTGGSYEQYF TGTGCCAGCAGCCGAACAGGGGGCTCCTACGAGCAGTACTTC
NA NA TRBJ2-2 TRBV7-8 CASSLAATGELFF TGTGCCAGCAGCTTAGCGGCCACCGGGGAGCTGTTTTTT
NA NA TRBJ2-6 TRBV10-3 CAIISPGANVLTF TGTGCCATCATAAGCCCAGGGGCCAACGTCCTGACTTTC